This entry is about one T cell receptor (beta chain). This entry belongs to a study of human T cells and chemical hapten exposure. Study summary: TCR yields per sample varied, mainly owing to small pooled library volume differences.

From whole blood left unfractionated, total RNA was extracted. Germline V gene data show CDR1 as GTSNPN and CDR2 as SVGIG (reference sequence). This CDR3 contains 15 residues. V was shortened by 0 bases and J by 3 bases, with 14 bases between the two germline ends. TCRdb ran MiXCR on the 5' RACE reads and lists one entry per CDR3 protein. The sample has tens of thousands of distinct CDR3 sequences, roughly 8% seen once. The clonotype originates from a male donor in good health. The V and J genes are TRBV30 and TRBJ1-2, with D hard to call. In DNA, the CDR3 is TGTGCCTGGAGTGTACTAGACGGGTCCTACTATGGCTACACCTTC. Translation: CAWSVLDGSYYGYTF.